Below, 2 T cell receptor beta chains from the same sample are listed, as sequenced in a study of early T cells in non-severe SARS-CoV-2 infection. TCRdb ran MiXCR on the 5' RACE reads and lists one entry per CDR3 protein. The repertoire holds approximately 99,000 distinct CDR3 sequences, with 9% to 14% as singletons. The specimen was whole blood. The origin of the receptors is an adult who was a healthcare worker with PCR-confirmed SARS-CoV-2 infection or an uninfected control (not recorded which).

The chain couples TRBV28 to TRBJ2-2, with no clear D. Germline loops: CDR1 MDHEN, CDR2 SYDVKM. The CDR3 contains 12 residues. Trimming cost V 10 bases and J 7 bases, with 13 bases left between them. As DNA, the CDR3 is TGTGCCACCACTCGGATCGGCGGGGAGCTGTTTTTT. Protein: CATTRIGGELFF.

V gene TRBV12-3 or TRBV12-4 combines with J gene TRBJ2-2, with D unresolved. V gave up 2 bases and J gave up 1 base, with 17 bases separating them. The CDR3 is 18 residues long. The CDR3 nucleotides are TGTGCCAGCAGTTTAAGTCTGGCTAGTCACTTGAACACCGGGGAGCTGTTTTTT. It codes for CASSLSLASHLNTGELFF.